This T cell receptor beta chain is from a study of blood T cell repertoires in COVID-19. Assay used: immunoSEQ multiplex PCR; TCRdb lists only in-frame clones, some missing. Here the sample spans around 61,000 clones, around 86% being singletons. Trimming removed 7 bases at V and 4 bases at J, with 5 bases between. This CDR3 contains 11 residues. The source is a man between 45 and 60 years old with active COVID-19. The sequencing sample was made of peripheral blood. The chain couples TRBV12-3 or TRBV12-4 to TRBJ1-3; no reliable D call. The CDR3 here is CASNGGNTIYF. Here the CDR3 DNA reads TGTGCCAGCAACGGGGGAAACACCATATATTTT.